The 22 T cell receptor beta chains below all came from one sample that was sequenced in a study of T-cell reconstitution after alpha-beta-depleted transplantation in children. Unique molecular identifiers were used to barcode this TCRbeta library. TCRdb reprocessed the PCR reads with MiXCR, giving one entry per CDR3 protein. Of about 540,000 distinct CDR3 sequences in the sample, approximately 20% were seen once. The sample in question was PBMCs from the stem cell graft donor, obtained from the stem cell graft. The receptors were gathered from a human donor who donated a stem cell graft to a child with acute lymphoblastic leukemia.

Here the CDR3 DNA reads TGCGCCAGCAGGCCTTTTAGGGGTGTGGGAAACATTCAGTACTTC. Its translation is CASRPFRGVGNIQYF. The rearrangement uses TRBV4-1 and TRBJ2-4; D may be TRBD1 (5 bases). The CDR3 length is 15 residues. Germline lookup yields CDR1 MGHRA and CDR2 YSYEKL. V was pared by 6 bases and J by 6 bases, with 18 bases between.

This clonotype was found a few times. The chain has TRBV7-2 and TRBJ2-3, with D hard to call. Germline V gives CDR1 SGHTA, CDR2 FQGNSA. Deletions cut 2 bases from V and 6 bases from J, with 6 bases between. The CDR3 has 12 residues. The CDR3 DNA reads as TGTGCCAGCAGCTTAATGGTGGATACGCAGTATTTT. Its translation is CASSLMVDTQYF.

This chain joins TRBV20-1 and TRBJ2-3; 8 nucleotides match TRBD2. The CDR3 covers 16 residues. The J segment lost 3 bases and the V segment lost 3 bases, leaving 11 bases of the junction unmatched. Germline V lookup: CDR1 DFQATT, CDR2 SNEGSKA (reference sequence). CDR3 nucleotides: TGCAGTGCTAGCCGGGGAGGAGCGGGAGATACAGATACGCAGTATTTT. This encodes CSASRGGAGDTDTQYF.

The CDR3 protein is CATSDIFYGYTF. CDR3 sequence (DNA): TGTGCCACCAGTGATATCTTCTATGGCTACACCTTC. The chain employs TRBV24-1 and TRBJ1-2; D is ambiguous. Germline V gene sequence: CDR1 KGHDR, CDR2 SFDVKD. The CDR3 has 12 residues. Trimming stripped 3 bases from V and 4 bases from J, with 5 bases between.

Only a few counts were recorded for this clonotype. V and J are TRBV6-9 and TRBJ2-4; TRBD2 aligns across 11 bases. Germline CDR1 is MNHGY and CDR2 is SVAAGI. CDR3 length: 16 amino acids. The junction had 4 bases not matched to a gene; V was cut back by 6 bases and J by 0 bases. CDR3 nucleotide sequence: TGTGCCAGCAGGGCAGGACTAGCGGGAGCCAAAAACATTCAGTACTTC. This encodes CASRAGLAGAKNIQYF.

This clonotype was seen more than once but under ten times. The chain recombines TRBV29-1 with TRBJ2-5; D uncertain. Trimming left V 2 bases short and J 5 bases short, with 15 bases between. Germline V gene sequence: CDR1 SQVTM, CDR2 ANQGSEA. There are 14 residues in the CDR3. The CDR3 region has the DNA TGCAGCGTTGAATTGGTAGGAAGGTCGGAGACCCAGTACTTC. It specifies CSVELVGRSETQYF.

This chain links TRBV29-1 with TRBJ1-4, with D maybe TRBD1 (6 bases). In germline, CDR1 is SQVTM, CDR2 ANQGSEA. This CDR3 is 14 amino acids long. V dropped 7 bases and J dropped 4 bases, with 16 bases sitting between them. This CDR3 is CSGGRTADNEKLFF. The DNA for the CDR3 is TGCAGCGGCGGACGGACAGCCGATAATGAAAAACTGTTTTTT.

The chain carries TRBV20-1 and TRBJ2-7; the D gene is possibly TRBD2 (6 bases). The CDR3 spans 13 residues. Germline-derived CDR1 and CDR2 are DFQATT and SNEGSKA (reference sequence). V was cut by 1 base and J by 3 bases, with 10 bases left in between. The CDR3 here is CSARGDFDYEQYF. The DNA for the CDR3 is TGCAGTGCTAGAGGGGACTTTGACTACGAGCAGTACTTC.

The chain couples TRBV27 to TRBJ1-6; no clear D. The CDR3 extends over 12 amino acids. Germline V gene sequence: CDR1 MNHEY, CDR2 SMNVEV (reference sequence). Trimming cost V 3 bases and J 7 bases, with 4 bases left between them. CDR3 loop: CASSFENSPLHF. The CDR3 nucleotides are TGTGCCAGCAGTTTCGAGAATTCACCCCTCCACTTT.

This clonotype was observed a few times. The V call is TRBV29-1, the J call TRBJ2-2, with 14 bases lining up with TRBD2. This CDR3 spans 18 amino acids. CDR1 is SQVTM, CDR2 ANQGSEA, per germline. Trimming removed 2 bases from V and 7 bases from J; junction bases left unmatched: 12. CDR3 sequence reads: CSVELRGLAGVMGGELFF. Written as DNA, the CDR3 is TGCAGCGTTGAACTCAGGGGACTAGCGGGAGTGATGGGCGGGGAGCTGTTTTTT.

The V call is TRBV20-1, the J call TRBJ2-5, with 7 bases lining up with TRBD2. J gave up 5 bases and V 6 bases, and 9 bases lay outside the gene matches. CDR1 and CDR2 from the germline V gene are DFQATT and SNEGSKA (reference sequence). The CDR3 covers 13 residues. The CDR3 coding sequence is TGCAGTGCCCTTGACCTCGGGGGGGAGACCCAGTACTTC. Its translation: CSALDLGGETQYF.

This clonotype was detected a few times. The gene calls are TRBV12-3 or TRBV12-4 and TRBJ2-1; 9 nucleotides line up with TRBD1. The CDR3 is 15 residues long. After removal of 5 bases from V and 7 bases from J, the junction contained 9 bases not matched to a gene. In DNA, the CDR3 is TGTGCCAGCAGTCCTGCCGGGACAGGGAGTAATGAGCAGTTCTTC. It translates to CASSPAGTGSNEQFF.

The chain couples TRBV5-1 to TRBJ1-1; D ambiguous. Trimming removed 0 bases from V and 7 bases from J, with 13 bases in between. The CDR3 is 14 amino acids. Germline CDR1 is SGHRS and CDR2 is YFSETQ. CDR3 sequence reads: CASSLAGEGVEAFF. The CDR3, as DNA: TGCGCCAGCAGCTTGGCCGGCGAGGGTGTTGAAGCTTTCTTT.

This clonotype was picked up a small number of times. The chain employs TRBV7-2 and TRBJ2-1, with 15 bases matching TRBD2. The CDR3 spans 20 residues. Germline CDR1 SGHTA, CDR2 FQGNSA. Losses at the gene ends were 6 bases for V and 9 bases for J; bases not matched to a gene: 21. The CDR3 loop reads CASRPTGTSGRNELLSEQFF. CDR3 DNA: TGTGCCAGCAGGCCCACCGGGACTAGCGGGAGGAACGAACTTTTGAGTGAGCAGTTCTTC.

The chain carries TRBV20-1 and TRBJ2-7, with 7 bases aligning to TRBD2. V gave up 6 bases and J gave up 3 bases; unmatched junction bases: 11. The CDR3 has 14 residues. Germline values: CDR1 DFQATT, CDR2 SNEGSKA (reference sequence). CDR3 nucleotide sequence: TGCAGTGCCATATCTCCGACTAGCAGCTACGAGCAGTACTTC. Residues: CSAISPTSSYEQYF.

The V call is TRBV20-1, the J call TRBJ2-1, with D maybe TRBD2 (5 bases). The V end lost 5 bases, the J end lost 4 bases, and 12 bases lay between the germline ends. The CDR3 runs 13 residues. CDR1 is DFQATT, CDR2 SNEGSKA, per germline (reference sequence). The DNA of the CDR3 is TGCAGTGCTCCTTCTACTAGATACAATGAGCAGTTCTTC. It codes for CSAPSTRYNEQFF.

This clonotype was observed a few times. V is TRBV20-1 and J is TRBJ2-7; TRBD1 might be the D (6 bases). Germline V gene data show CDR1 as DFQATT and CDR2 as SNEGSKA (reference sequence). The ends were cut back, 0 bases at V and 5 bases at J, with 8 bases in the middle. The CDR3 length is 12 residues. The CDR3 protein is CSAREGADEQYF. DNA for the CDR3: TGCAGTGCTAGAGAGGGGGCGGACGAGCAGTACTTC.

The chain has TRBV15 and TRBJ2-1; TRBD2 might be the D (5 bases). CDR1 is LNHNV and CDR2 is YYDKDF in the germline V gene (reference sequence). The CDR3 sequence is 12 residues long. V was shortened by 5 bases and J by 7 bases, with 9 bases between the two germline ends. The CDR3 region is CATSPRGNEQFF. CDR3 nucleotide sequence: TGTGCCACCAGCCCTAGAGGGAATGAGCAGTTCTTC.

There are many counts of this clonotype. The gene calls are TRBV29-1 and TRBJ2-7; tentatively, D is TRBD1 (6 bases). Germline CDR1 and CDR2: SQVTM and ANQGSEA. With 2 bases removed from V and 3 bases from J, the gap between germline ends came to 11 bases. There are 13 residues in the CDR3. CDR3 nucleotides: TGCAGCGTTGAAAACAGGGCGGACTACGAGCAGTACTTC. Translated, it gives CSVENRADYEQYF.

This clonotype was seen a handful of times. The J gene is TRBJ2-1, the V gene TRBV25-1; 7 nucleotides agree with TRBD2. Germline-derived CDR1 and CDR2 are MGHDK and SYGVNS. This CDR3 has 16 residues. J gave up 0 bases and V 3 bases, and 5 bases lay outside the gene matches. The CDR3, as DNA: TGTGCCAGCAGTGAGTTAAAGCGGGGCTCCTACAATGAGCAGTTCTTC. It translates to CASSELKRGSYNEQFF. Together with reference TRBV25-1 and TRBJ2-1, the CDR3 gives the full variable domain: EADIYQTPRYLVIGTGKKITLECSQTMGHDKMYWYQQDPGMELHLIHYSYGVNSTEKGDLSSESTVSRIRTEHFPLTLESARPSHTSQYLCASSELKRGSYNEQFFGPGTRLTVL.

The chain has TRBV4-1 and TRBJ1-1, with a weak D call TRBD1 (6 bases). Germline loops: CDR1 MGHRA, CDR2 YSYEKL. This CDR3 contains 13 residues. V lost 8 bases, J lost 4 bases, and 14 bases lay in between. The CDR3 region is CASFKEGGTEAFF. The CDR3 region has the DNA TGCGCCAGCTTCAAAGAAGGGGGCACTGAAGCTTTCTTT.

This chain joins TRBV4-1 and TRBJ1-2; D gene ambiguous. The CDR3 totals 13 residues. V dropped 3 bases and J dropped 6 bases, with 11 bases sitting between them. Germline assignment: CDR1 MGHRA and CDR2 YSYEKL. The CDR3 sequence: CASSQGLVDGYTF. CDR3 bases: TGCGCCAGCAGCCAGGGCTTGGTGGATGGCTACACCTTC.